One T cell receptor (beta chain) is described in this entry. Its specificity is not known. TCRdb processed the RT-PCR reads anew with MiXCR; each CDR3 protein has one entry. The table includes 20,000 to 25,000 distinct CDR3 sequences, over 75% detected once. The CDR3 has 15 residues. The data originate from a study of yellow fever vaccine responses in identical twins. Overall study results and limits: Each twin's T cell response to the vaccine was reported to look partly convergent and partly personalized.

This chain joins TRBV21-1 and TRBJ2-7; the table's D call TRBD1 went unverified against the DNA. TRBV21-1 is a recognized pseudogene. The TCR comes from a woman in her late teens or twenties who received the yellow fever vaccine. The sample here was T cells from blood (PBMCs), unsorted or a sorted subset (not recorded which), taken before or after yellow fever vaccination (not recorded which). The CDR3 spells CASSKGEVQGGEQYV. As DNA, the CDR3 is TGTGCCAGCAGCAAAGGGGAGGTACAGGGGGGCGAGCAGTACGTC.